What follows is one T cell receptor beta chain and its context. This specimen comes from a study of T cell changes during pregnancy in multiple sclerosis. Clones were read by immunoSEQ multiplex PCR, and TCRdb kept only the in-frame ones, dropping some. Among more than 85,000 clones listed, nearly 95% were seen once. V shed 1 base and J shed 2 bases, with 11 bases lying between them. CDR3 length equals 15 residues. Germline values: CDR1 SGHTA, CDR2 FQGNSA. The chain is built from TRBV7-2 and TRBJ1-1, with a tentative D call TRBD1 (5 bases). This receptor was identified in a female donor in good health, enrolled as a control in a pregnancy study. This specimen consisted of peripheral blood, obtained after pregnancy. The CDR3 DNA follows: TGTGCCAGCAGCTTAGTGGGGGGGTTTAACACTGAAGCTTTCTTT. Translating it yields CASSLVGGFNTEAFF.